The rows below give T cell receptor beta chains drawn from one sample of a study of T cell changes during pregnancy in multiple sclerosis. The repertoire was sequenced with immunoSEQ multiplex PCR; TCRdb's copy has only in-frame clones and lacks some. Of tens of thousands of clones listed, less than 95% were seen once; the top ten hold 0.86%. Specimen: peripheral blood, collected in the second trimester of pregnancy. These receptors were obtained from a female donor with multiple sclerosis, enrolled in a pregnancy study. The CDR3 runs from the conserved cysteine through the conserved F or W. Fields, in order: J gene, D gene, V gene, clone size, CDR3 protein, CDR3 DNA. A D gene is named only where the DNA matches it firmly. Clone sizes are given selectively: once, few, many, or a class where the clone is expanded.

J: TRBJ1-4
D: TRBD1
V: TRBV7-2
size: .
CDR3: CASSPGGGNEKLFF
DNA: TGTGCCAGCAGCCCAGGGGGAGGTAATGAAAAACTGTTTTTT

J: TRBJ2-1
D: TRBD2
V: TRBV29-1
size: .
CDR3: CSVAPSGANEQFF
DNA: TGCAGCGTTGCCCCTAGCGGAGCCAATGAGCAGTTCTTC

J: TRBJ2-5
D: TRBD2
V: TRBV7-3
size: .
CDR3: CASSLTGLAGGVQETQYF
DNA: TGTGCCAGCAGCTTAACAGGACTAGCGGGGGGGGTTCAAGAGACCCAGTACTTC

J: TRBJ1-6
D: TRBD1
V: TRBV2
size: .
CDR3: CARNRDRDSPLHF
DNA: TGTGCCAGGAACCGGGACAGAGATTCACCCCTCCACTTT

J: TRBJ1-1
D: .
V: TRBV5-1
size: .
CDR3: CASSFRQEDMNTEAFF
DNA: TGCGCCAGCAGCTTCCGACAGGAGGATATGAACACTGAAGCTTTCTTT

J: TRBJ2-1
D: .
V: TRBV2
size: .
CDR3: CASSDRVTDDEQFF
DNA: TGTGCCAGCAGTGACAGGGTGACGGACGATGAGCAGTTCTTC

J: TRBJ2-7
D: TRBD1
V: TRBV29-1
size: .
CDR3: CSVWGQGSYEQYF
DNA: TGCAGCGTTTGGGGACAGGGATCCTACGAGCAGTACTTC

J: TRBJ2-2
D: TRBD2
V: TRBV7-2
size: once
CDR3: CASSPERGRGELFF
DNA: TGTGCCAGCAGCCCGGAGCGGGGGCGGGGGGAGCTGTTTTTT

J: TRBJ2-3
D: .
V: TRBV5-6
size: .
CDR3: CASSLLGTSTDTQYF
DNA: TGTGCCAGCAGCTTATTGGGGACTAGCACAGATACGCAGTATTTT

J: TRBJ2-3
D: .
V: TRBV7-3
size: .
CDR3: CASSLTLDRSTDTQYF
DNA: TGTGCCAGCAGCTTAACGTTGGACAGAAGCACAGATACGCAGTATTTT

J: TRBJ1-1
D: .
V: TRBV6-6
size: .
CDR3: CASSYSQGGNTEAFF
DNA: TGTGCCAGCAGTTACTCGCAAGGAGGGAACACTGAAGCTTTCTTT

J: TRBJ1-4
D: .
V: TRBV7-6
size: .
CDR3: CASSLGGSTEKLFF
DNA: TGTGCCAGCAGCTTGGGAGGGTCCACGGAAAAACTGTTTTTT

J: TRBJ1-2
D: TRBD1
V: TRBV6-5
size: .
CDR3: CASSYSPRDRNYGYTF
DNA: TGTGCCAGCAGTTACTCACCCAGGGACAGAAACTATGGCTACACCTTC

J: TRBJ1-1
D: TRBD1
V: TRBV30
size: .
CDR3: CAWSVRDRVDTEAFF
DNA: TGTGCCTGGAGTGTACGGGACAGGGTGGACACTGAAGCTTTCTTT

J: TRBJ2-2
D: .
V: TRBV5-4
size: .
CDR3: CASSLDRVGTGELFF
DNA: TGTGCCAGCAGCTTGGACAGGGTCGGCACCGGGGAGCTGTTTTTT

J: TRBJ1-3
D: .
V: TRBV7-2
size: .
CDR3: CASSLAAGSGNTIYF
DNA: TGTGCCAGCAGCTTAGCGGCAGGCTCTGGAAACACCATATATTTT

J: TRBJ2-3
D: TRBD2
V: TRBV5-4
size: .
CDR3: CASSLSTSDFTQYF
DNA: TGCGCCAGCAGCTTGTCGACTAGCGATTTTACGCAGTATTTT

J: TRBJ1-6
D: .
V: TRBV9
size: .
CDR3: CASSVVGVHSPLHF
DNA: TGTGCCAGCAGCGTAGTAGGGGTCCATTCACCCCTCCACTTT

J: TRBJ1-1
D: .
V: TRBV7-6
size: .
CDR3: CASSLVRGWDTEAFF
DNA: TGTGCCAGCAGCTTAGTCAGGGGCTGGGACACTGAAGCTTTCTTT

J: TRBJ1-6
D: TRBD1
V: TRBV4-2
size: .
CDR3: CASSPGQSGSYNSPLHF
DNA: TGTGCCAGCAGCCCGGGACAGAGCGGCTCCTATAATTCACCCCTCCACTTT

J: TRBJ1-6
D: TRBD1
V: TRBV7-9
size: once
CDR3: CASSALTGGNSPLHF
DNA: TGTGCCAGCAGCGCGCTGACAGGGGGAAATTCACCCCTCCACTTT

J: TRBJ1-1
D: TRBD1
V: TRBV2
size: .
CDR3: CASSGTGHTEAFF
DNA: TGTGCCAGCAGCGGGACAGGGCACACTGAAGCTTTCTTT

J: TRBJ2-2
D: TRBD2
V: TRBV7-2
size: .
CDR3: CASSSLTGGWNTGELFF
DNA: TGTGCCAGCAGCTCACTAACGGGGGGATGGAACACCGGGGAGCTGTTTTTT

J: TRBJ2-5
D: TRBD2
V: TRBV19
size: .
CDR3: CASQRGRRETQYF
DNA: TGTGCCAGCCAGCGGGGGCGACGGGAGACCCAGTACTTC

J: TRBJ2-1
D: .
V: TRBV7-3
size: .
CDR3: CASSRLGAGRDEQFF
DNA: TGTGCCAGCAGCCGATTGGGGGCGGGCCGGGATGAGCAGTTCTTC

J: TRBJ2-3
D: TRBD2
V: TRBV7-2
size: .
CDR3: CASSLGLAETDTQYF
DNA: TGTGCCAGCAGCTTGGGACTAGCGGAAACAGATACGCAGTATTTT

J: TRBJ2-2
D: TRBD1
V: TRBV5-1
size: .
CDR3: CASSASRGLNTGELFF
DNA: TGCGCCAGCAGCGCCAGCAGGGGGTTGAACACCGGGGAGCTGTTTTTT

J: TRBJ2-7
D: TRBD2
V: TRBV27
size: .
CDR3: CASSPRGRGGSYEQYF
DNA: TGTGCCAGCAGTCCAAGGGGACGGGGGGGCTCCTACGAGCAGTACTTC

J: TRBJ1-1
D: .
V: TRBV18
size: .
CDR3: CASSSAEGTTEAFF
DNA: TGTGCCAGCTCATCGGCAGAGGGAACCACTGAAGCTTTCTTT

J: TRBJ1-2
D: .
V: TRBV6-4
size: .
CDR3: CARSGYTF
DNA: TGTGCCAGGTCGGGCTACACCTTC

J: TRBJ1-5
D: TRBD1
V: TRBV7-2
size: .
CDR3: CASSLEGTVPNQPQHF
DNA: TGTGCCAGCAGCTTAGAGGGGACAGTGCCCAATCAGCCCCAGCATTTT

J: TRBJ2-1
D: .
V: TRBV6-6
size: once
CDR3: CASRDPGTEQFF
DNA: TGTGCCAGCAGGGACCCCGGGACAGAGCAGTTCTTC

J: TRBJ1-2
D: .
V: TRBV6-6
size: once
CDR3: CASSRGEGGIYGYTF
DNA: TGTGCCAGCAGTAGGGGGGAGGGGGGGATCTATGGCTACACCTTC

J: TRBJ2-1
D: TRBD2
V: TRBV7-3
size: .
CDR3: CASSAIAGAGEQFF
DNA: TGTGCCAGTTCTGCGATAGCGGGGGCGGGTGAGCAGTTCTTC

J: TRBJ1-2
D: TRBD1
V: TRBV18
size: .
CDR3: CASSPPGQGRYGYTF
DNA: TGTGCCAGCTCACCCCCGGGACAGGGGCGTTATGGCTACACCTTC

J: TRBJ1-3
D: TRBD1
V: TRBV19
size: .
CDR3: CASSAGGRGNTIYF
DNA: TGTGCCAGTAGTGCAGGGGGGCGCGGGAACACCATATATTTT

J: TRBJ2-1
D: TRBD2
V: TRBV10-2
size: .
CDR3: CASSLAGAYNEQFF
DNA: TGCGCCAGCAGTCTGGCGGGGGCCTACAATGAGCAGTTCTTC

J: TRBJ1-5
D: .
V: TRBV12-2
size: .
CDR3: CASRFLGTGANQPQHF
DNA: TGTGCAAGTCGCTTTCTAGGGACAGGGGCCAATCAGCCCCAGCATTTT

J: TRBJ1-1
D: .
V: TRBV18
size: .
CDR3: CTSSPLAGQGGYTEAFF
DNA: TGTACCAGCTCACCACTTGCGGGGCAGGGAGGGTACACTGAAGCTTTCTTT

J: TRBJ2-1
D: TRBD2
V: TRBV30
size: .
CDR3: CASGLAANNEQFF
DNA: TGTGCCTCCGGACTAGCGGCGAACAATGAGCAGTTCTTC